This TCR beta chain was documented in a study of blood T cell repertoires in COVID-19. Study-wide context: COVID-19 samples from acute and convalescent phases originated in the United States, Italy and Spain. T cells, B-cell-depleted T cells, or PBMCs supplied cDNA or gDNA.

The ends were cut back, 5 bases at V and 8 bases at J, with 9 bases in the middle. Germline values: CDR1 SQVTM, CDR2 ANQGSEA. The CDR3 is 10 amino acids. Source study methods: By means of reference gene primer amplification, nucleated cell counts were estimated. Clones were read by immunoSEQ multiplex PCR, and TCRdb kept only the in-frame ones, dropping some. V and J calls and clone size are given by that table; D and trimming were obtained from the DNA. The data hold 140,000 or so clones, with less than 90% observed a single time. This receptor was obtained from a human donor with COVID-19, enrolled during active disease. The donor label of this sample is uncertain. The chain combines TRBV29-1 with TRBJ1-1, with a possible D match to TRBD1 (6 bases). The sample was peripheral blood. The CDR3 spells CSVYRVEAFF. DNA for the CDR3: TGCAGCGTTTACAGGGTCGAAGCTTTCTTT.